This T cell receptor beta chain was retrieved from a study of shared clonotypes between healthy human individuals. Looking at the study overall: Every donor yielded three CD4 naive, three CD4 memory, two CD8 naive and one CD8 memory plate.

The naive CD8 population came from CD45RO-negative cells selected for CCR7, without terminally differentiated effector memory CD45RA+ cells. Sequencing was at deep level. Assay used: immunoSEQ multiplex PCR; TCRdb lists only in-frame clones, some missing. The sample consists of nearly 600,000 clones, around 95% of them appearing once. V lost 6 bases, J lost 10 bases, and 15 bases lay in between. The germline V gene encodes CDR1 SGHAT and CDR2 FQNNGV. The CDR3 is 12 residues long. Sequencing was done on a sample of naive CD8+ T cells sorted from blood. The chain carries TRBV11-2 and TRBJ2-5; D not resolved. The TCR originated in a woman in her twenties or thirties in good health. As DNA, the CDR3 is TGTGCCAGCAGTCCAGGAAGTGCGTTCCAGTACTTC. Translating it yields CASSPGSAFQYF.